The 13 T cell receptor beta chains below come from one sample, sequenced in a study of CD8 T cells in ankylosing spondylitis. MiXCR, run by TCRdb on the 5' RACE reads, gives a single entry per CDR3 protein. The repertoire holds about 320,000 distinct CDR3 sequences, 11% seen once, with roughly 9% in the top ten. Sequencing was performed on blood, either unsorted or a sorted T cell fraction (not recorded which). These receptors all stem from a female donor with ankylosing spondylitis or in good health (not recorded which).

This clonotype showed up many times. The CDR3: CASSSQTGGDYGYTF. CDR3 DNA: TGTGCCAGCAGTTCCCAGACAGGGGGCGACTATGGCTACACCTTC. The rearrangement uses TRBV6-2 or TRBV6-3 and TRBJ1-2; 10 bases are a match to TRBD1. Trimming took 4 bases from V and 3 from J; bases not matched to a gene: 5. CDR1 MNHEY and CDR2 SVGEGT come from the germline V gene. The CDR3 runs 15 residues.

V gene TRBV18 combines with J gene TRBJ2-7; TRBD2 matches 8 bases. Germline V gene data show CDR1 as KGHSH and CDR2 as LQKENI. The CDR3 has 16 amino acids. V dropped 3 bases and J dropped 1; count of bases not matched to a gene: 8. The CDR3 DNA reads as TGTGCCAGCTCACCCGGGGTAGCGGGAATGTCCTACGAGCAGTACTTC. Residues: CASSPGVAGMSYEQYF.

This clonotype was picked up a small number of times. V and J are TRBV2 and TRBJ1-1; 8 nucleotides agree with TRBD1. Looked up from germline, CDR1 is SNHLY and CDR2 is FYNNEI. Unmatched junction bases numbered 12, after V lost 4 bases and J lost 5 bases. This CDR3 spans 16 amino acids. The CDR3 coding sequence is TGTGCCAGCAGTGTTAGGGCCAACAGGGGGTATACTGAAGCTTTCTTT. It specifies CASSVRANRGYTEAFF.

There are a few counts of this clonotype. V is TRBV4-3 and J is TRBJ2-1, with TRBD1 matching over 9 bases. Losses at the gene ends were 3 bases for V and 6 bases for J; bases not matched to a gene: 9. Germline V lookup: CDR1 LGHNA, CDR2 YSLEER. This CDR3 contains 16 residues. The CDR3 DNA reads TGCGCCAGCAGCCATGGGACAGGGAGGTTTTCCAATGAGCAGTTCTTC. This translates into CASSHGTGRFSNEQFF.

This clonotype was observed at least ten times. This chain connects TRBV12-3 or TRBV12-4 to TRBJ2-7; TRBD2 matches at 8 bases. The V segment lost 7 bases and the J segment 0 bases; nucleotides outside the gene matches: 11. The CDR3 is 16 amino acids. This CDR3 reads CASKRAGAQSSYEQYF. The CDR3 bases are TGTGCCAGCAAAAGAGCGGGGGCACAAAGCTCCTACGAGCAGTACTTC.

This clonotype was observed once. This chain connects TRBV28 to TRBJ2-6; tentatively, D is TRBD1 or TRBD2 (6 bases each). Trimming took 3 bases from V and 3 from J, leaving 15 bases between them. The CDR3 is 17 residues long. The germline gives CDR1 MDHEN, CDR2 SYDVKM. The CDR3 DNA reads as TGTGCCAGCAGTTTGTCAACAGGGAGGCGTGGGGCCAACGTCCTGACTTTC. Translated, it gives CASSLSTGRRGANVLTF.

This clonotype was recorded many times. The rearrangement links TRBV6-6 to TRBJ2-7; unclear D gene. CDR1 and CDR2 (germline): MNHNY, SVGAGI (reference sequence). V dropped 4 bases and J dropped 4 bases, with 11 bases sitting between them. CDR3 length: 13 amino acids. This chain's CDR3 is CASSSSQGYEQYF. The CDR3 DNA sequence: TGTGCCAGCAGTTCCTCCCAAGGATACGAGCAGTACTTC.

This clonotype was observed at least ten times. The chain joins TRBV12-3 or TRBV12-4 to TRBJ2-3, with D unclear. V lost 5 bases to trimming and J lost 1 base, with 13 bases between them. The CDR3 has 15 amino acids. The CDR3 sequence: CASSLRSWGTDTQYF. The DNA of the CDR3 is TGTGCCAGCAGTCTCCGTTCGTGGGGCACAGATACGCAGTATTTT.

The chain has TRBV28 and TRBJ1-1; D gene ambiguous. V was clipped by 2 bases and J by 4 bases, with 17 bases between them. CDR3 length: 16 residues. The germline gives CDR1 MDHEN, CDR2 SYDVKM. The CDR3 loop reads CASSLIESLGSTEAFF. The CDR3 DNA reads TGTGCCAGCAGTTTAATCGAGTCACTCGGGAGCACTGAAGCTTTCTTT.

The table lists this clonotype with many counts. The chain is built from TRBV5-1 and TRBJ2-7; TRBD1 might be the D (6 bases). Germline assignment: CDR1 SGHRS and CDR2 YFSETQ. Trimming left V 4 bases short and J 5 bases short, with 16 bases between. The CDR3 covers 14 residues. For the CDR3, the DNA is TGCGCCAGCAGCCCCGCCCGGGACAAAGACGAGCAGTACTTC. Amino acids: CASSPARDKDEQYF.

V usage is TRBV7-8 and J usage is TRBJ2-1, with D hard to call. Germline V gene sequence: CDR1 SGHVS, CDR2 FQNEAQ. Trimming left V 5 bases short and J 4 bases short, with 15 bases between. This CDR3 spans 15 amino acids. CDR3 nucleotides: TGTGCCAGCAGCGACGGCGAATCGAGGTACAATGAGCAGTTCTTC. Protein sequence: CASSDGESRYNEQFF.

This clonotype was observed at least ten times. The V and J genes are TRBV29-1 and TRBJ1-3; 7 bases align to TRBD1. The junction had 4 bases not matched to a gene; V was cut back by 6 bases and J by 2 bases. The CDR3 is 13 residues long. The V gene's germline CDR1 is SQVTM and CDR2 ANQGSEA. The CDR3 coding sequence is TGCAGCGTGGGGGACAGTACTGGAAACACCATATATTTT. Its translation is CSVGDSTGNTIYF.

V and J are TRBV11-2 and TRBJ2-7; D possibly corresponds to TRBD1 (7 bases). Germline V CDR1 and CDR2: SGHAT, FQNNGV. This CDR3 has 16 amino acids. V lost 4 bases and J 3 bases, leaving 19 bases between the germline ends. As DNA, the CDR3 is TGTGCCAGCAGCTCCCTCCGGGAGACAGGGAGCTACGAGCAGTACTTC. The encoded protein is CASSSLRETGSYEQYF.